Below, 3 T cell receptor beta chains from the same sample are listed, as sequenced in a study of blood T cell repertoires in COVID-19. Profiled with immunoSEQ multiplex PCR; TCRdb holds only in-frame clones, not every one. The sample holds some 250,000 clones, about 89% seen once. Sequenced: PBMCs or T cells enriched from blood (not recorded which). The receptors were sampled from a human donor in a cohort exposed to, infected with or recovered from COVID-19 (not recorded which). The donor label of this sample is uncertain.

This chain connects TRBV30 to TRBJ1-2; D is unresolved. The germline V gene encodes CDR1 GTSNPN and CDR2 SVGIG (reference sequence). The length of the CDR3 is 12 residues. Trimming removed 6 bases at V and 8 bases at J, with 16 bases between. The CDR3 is CACLPGVGGYTF. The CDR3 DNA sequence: TGTGCCTGTCTTCCCGGAGTCGGAGGCTACACCTTC.

CDR3 sequence reads: CASSVSYRDRVHKNIQYF. Written as DNA, the CDR3 is TGTGCCAGCAGCGTAAGCTACCGGGACAGGGTCCACAAAAACATTCAGTACTTC. The chain uses TRBV7-2 and TRBJ2-4; 9 bases line up with TRBD1. Trimming cost V 5 bases and J 3 bases; bases outside gene matches: 14. CDR1 and CDR2 (germline): SGHTA, FQGNSA. The CDR3 has 18 residues. Based on the CDR3 plus reference TRBV7-2 and TRBJ2-4, the full variable domain is GAGVSQSPSNKVTEKGKDVELRCDPISGHTALYWYRQSLGQGLEFLIYFQGNSAPDKSGLPSDRFSAERTGGSVSTLTIQRTQQEDSAVYLCASSVSYRDRVHKNIQYFGAGTRLSVL.

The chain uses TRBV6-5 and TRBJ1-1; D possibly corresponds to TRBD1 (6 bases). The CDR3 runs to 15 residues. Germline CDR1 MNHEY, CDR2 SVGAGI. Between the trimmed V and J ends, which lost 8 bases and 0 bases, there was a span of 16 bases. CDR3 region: CASEGGTSMNTEAFF. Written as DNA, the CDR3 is TGTGCCAGCGAGGGGGGGACATCCATGAACACTGAAGCTTTCTTT.